These 3 T cell receptor beta chains were sequenced from one sample in a study of molecular identifiers for immune sequencing clone quantification. TCRdb passed the PCR reads through MiXCR, listing each CDR3 protein once. The table shows a few hundred thousand distinct CDR3 sequences, with around 21% occurring only once. The sample was naive CD8+ T cells from blood, with Jurkat cell RNA spiked in. Documented subset: FACS-sorted CD8+CD4-CCR7+CD45RA+ naive T cells. The receptor set was obtained from a human donor in good health. Some libraries in this study had Jurkat cell RNA spiked in.

Of note for this clonotype: A much more abundant neighbour one base away suggests this may be a read error. V and J are TRBV7-6 and TRBJ2-7; D might be TRBD1 (5 bases). This CDR3 spans 14 amino acids. Looked up from germline, CDR1 is SGHVS and CDR2 is FNYEAQ. CDR3 loop: CAGSRQRNPYEQYF. The CDR3 coding sequence is TGTGCCGGCAGCAGACAGAGGAACCCCTACGAGCAGTACTTC.

This clonotype was found many times. J is TRBJ2-7 and V is TRBV7-2; TRBD1 is a possible D gene (6 bases). The V end was cut by 5 bases, the J end by 2 bases, with 10 bases between. This CDR3 has 13 amino acids. Germline CDR1 is SGHTA and CDR2 is FQGNSA. CDR3 sequence reads: CASSAGVAYEQYF. CDR3 DNA: TGTGCCAGCAGCGCAGGGGTAGCCTACGAGCAGTACTTC.

The CDR3 coding sequence is TGTGCCAGCAGTACCCACAGGGAGGAGACCCAGTACTTC. Translated: CASSTHREETQYF. The rearrangement uses TRBV12-3 or TRBV12-4 and TRBJ2-5; a possible D gene is TRBD1 (6 bases). V dropped 5 bases and J dropped 5 bases, with 12 bases sitting between them. The CDR3 sequence is 13 residues long.